These T cell receptor beta chains were read from a single sample in a study of T cells after yellow fever vaccination. TCRdb re-called the 5' RACE reads through MiXCR, storing one row per CDR3 protein. Of a few hundred thousand distinct CDR3 sequences listed, approximately 10% are singletons. The starting material was CD4+ T cells sorted from PBMCs, obtained 5 days after the yellow fever booster vaccination. All receptors derive from a man between 18 and 29 years old who received the YFV17D yellow fever vaccine. Each CDR3 is given with its conserved first and last residue. D genes are given only for firm matches. The size of a clone is reported for some rows only, either as once, few or many, or as a class for expanded clones.

d_gene: NA; v_gene: TRBV6-5; abundance: few; j_gene: TRBJ1-2; CDR3nt: TGTGCCAGCAGTTATTATTCAGGGCCTGCCTATGGCTACACCTTC; CDR3aa: CASSYYSGPAYGYTF
d_gene: NA; v_gene: TRBV6-2/TRBV6-3; abundance: many; j_gene: TRBJ2-7; CDR3nt: TGTGCCAGCAGTCCAACCCCCGGGGGCCTCTACGAGCAGTACTTC; CDR3aa: CASSPTPGGLYEQYF
d_gene: NA; v_gene: TRBV7-7; abundance: NA; j_gene: TRBJ2-2; CDR3nt: TGTGCCAGCAGCCCTGATGCCGGGGAGCTGTTTTTT; CDR3aa: CASSPDAGELFF
d_gene: NA; v_gene: TRBV5-1; abundance: NA; j_gene: TRBJ1-2; CDR3nt: TGCGCCAGCAGCCCGTCTGAAAACTATCGCTACACCTTC; CDR3aa: CASSPSENYRYTF
d_gene: NA; v_gene: TRBV12-3/TRBV12-4; abundance: NA; j_gene: TRBJ2-1; CDR3nt: TGTGCCAGCACTTACAGGGCTGAGTACAATGAGCAGTTCTTC; CDR3aa: CASTYRAEYNEQFF
d_gene: TRBD1; v_gene: TRBV5-1; abundance: NA; j_gene: TRBJ2-1; CDR3nt: TGCGCCAGCAGCCGTAGGCGAACCGGGACAGGGGGATCTCGGTCCTACAATGAGCAGTTCTTC; CDR3aa: CASSRRRTGTGGSRSYNEQFF
d_gene: TRBD1; v_gene: TRBV4-2; abundance: NA; j_gene: TRBJ2-2; CDR3nt: TGTGCCAGCAGCCAAGATGAGGGACAGTACACCGGGGAGCTGTTTTTT; CDR3aa: CASSQDEGQYTGELFF
d_gene: NA; v_gene: TRBV7-8; abundance: NA; j_gene: TRBJ2-3; CDR3nt: TGTGCCAGCAGCCCTGGCAGGGTATCAGATACGCAGTATTTT; CDR3aa: CASSPGRVSDTQYF
d_gene: NA; v_gene: TRBV12-3/TRBV12-4; abundance: NA; j_gene: TRBJ1-5; CDR3nt: TGTGCCAGCAGTTTATTTACAGACTCTTCTAGCAATCAGCCCCAGCATTTT; CDR3aa: CASSLFTDSSSNQPQHF
d_gene: NA; v_gene: TRBV2; abundance: NA; j_gene: TRBJ2-7; CDR3nt: TGTGCCAGCAGTGAACAGGGGAGTCTCTACGAGCAGTACTTC; CDR3aa: CASSEQGSLYEQYF
d_gene: NA; v_gene: TRBV6-5; abundance: few; j_gene: TRBJ1-2; CDR3nt: TGTGCCAGCATCATGGGACGAGGACGGAGCTATGGCTACACCTTC; CDR3aa: CASIMGRGRSYGYTF
d_gene: NA; v_gene: TRBV6-2/TRBV6-3; abundance: few; j_gene: TRBJ2-1; CDR3nt: TGTGCCAGCAGTTACTGGACGGACAATGAGCAGTTCTTC; CDR3aa: CASSYWTDNEQFF
d_gene: NA; v_gene: TRBV20-1; abundance: few; j_gene: TRBJ1-5; CDR3nt: TGCAGTGCTAGCTGGGGCTTTCCTGGGCCCCAGCATTTT; CDR3aa: CSASWGFPGPQHF
d_gene: NA; v_gene: TRBV20-1; abundance: few; j_gene: TRBJ1-2; CDR3nt: TGCAGTGCGCCGAAACTACTCTATGGCTACACCTTC; CDR3aa: CSAPKLLYGYTF
d_gene: TRBD2; v_gene: TRBV18; abundance: few; j_gene: TRBJ2-1; CDR3nt: TGTGCCAGCTCACCACCTTCAGCGGGGGGGTTCGGTGAGCAGTTCTTC; CDR3aa: CASSPPSAGGFGEQFF
d_gene: NA; v_gene: TRBV18; abundance: NA; j_gene: TRBJ2-4; CDR3nt: TGTGCCAGCTCACGTACATTCGATATAGCCAAAAACATTCAGTACTTC; CDR3aa: CASSRTFDIAKNIQYF
d_gene: NA; v_gene: TRBV25-1; abundance: NA; j_gene: TRBJ2-7; CDR3nt: TGTGCCAGCAGTCTACTGGGGGAGCGCGGGTCCTACGAGCAGTACTTC; CDR3aa: CASSLLGERGSYEQYF
d_gene: TRBD2; v_gene: TRBV6-2/TRBV6-3; abundance: NA; j_gene: TRBJ2-1; CDR3nt: TGTGCCAGCAGTTACTCAAGACTAGCGGGGGGGTGGGAGCAGTTCTTC; CDR3aa: CASSYSRLAGGWEQFF
d_gene: NA; v_gene: TRBV5-1; abundance: few; j_gene: TRBJ2-3; CDR3nt: TGCGCCAGCAAGCTTGGGGCGGGAGATACGCAGTATTTT; CDR3aa: CASKLGAGDTQYF
d_gene: NA; v_gene: TRBV4-2; abundance: NA; j_gene: TRBJ2-2; CDR3nt: TGTGCCAGCAGCCAAGACAGGGAGAACACCGGGGAGCTGTTTTTT; CDR3aa: CASSQDRENTGELFF
d_gene: TRBD1; v_gene: TRBV12-3/TRBV12-4; abundance: many; j_gene: TRBJ2-1; CDR3nt: TGTGCCAGCAGGTCCTCAGGGGGCTACTACAATGAGCAGTTCTTC; CDR3aa: CASRSSGGYYNEQFF
d_gene: NA; v_gene: TRBV21-1; abundance: few; j_gene: TRBJ2-1; CDR3nt: TGTGCCAGCAGCCTCCCAGCACGAAGTAGCGCTGAGCAGTTCTTC; CDR3aa: CASSLPARSSAEQFF
d_gene: NA; v_gene: TRBV7-9; abundance: few; j_gene: TRBJ1-1; CDR3nt: TGTGCCAGCAGCTTAGCAGGGGAAGGTGAAGCTTTCTTT; CDR3aa: CASSLAGEGEAFF
d_gene: TRBD1; v_gene: TRBV7-9; abundance: NA; j_gene: TRBJ1-1; CDR3nt: TGTGCCAGCAGCTTAGGACAGGGGTTGCCTGAAGCTTTCTTT; CDR3aa: CASSLGQGLPEAFF
d_gene: NA; v_gene: TRBV15; abundance: few; j_gene: TRBJ1-2; CDR3nt: TGTGCCACCAGCAGAGAAGACAGTCTCTATGGCTACACCTTC; CDR3aa: CATSREDSLYGYTF
d_gene: TRBD1; v_gene: TRBV4-3; abundance: NA; j_gene: TRBJ2-2; CDR3nt: TGCGCCAGCAGCCAAGAAGTGCAGGGGGCCTACGGGGAGCTGTTTTTT; CDR3aa: CASSQEVQGAYGELFF
d_gene: TRBD1; v_gene: TRBV6-6; abundance: NA; j_gene: TRBJ1-1; CDR3nt: TGTGCCAGCAGTCCGACAGGGACTAGTACTGAAGCTTTCTTT; CDR3aa: CASSPTGTSTEAFF
d_gene: NA; v_gene: TRBV4-2; abundance: NA; j_gene: TRBJ1-5; CDR3nt: TGTGCCAGCAGCCAAGGCAGGGGTACGGGTCAGCCCCAGCATTTT; CDR3aa: CASSQGRGTGQPQHF
d_gene: NA; v_gene: TRBV7-9; abundance: few; j_gene: TRBJ2-1; CDR3nt: TGTGCCAGCAGCTTAATAGGGGCCAATGAGCAGTTCTTC; CDR3aa: CASSLIGANEQFF
d_gene: TRBD1; v_gene: TRBV24-1; abundance: many; j_gene: TRBJ2-2; CDR3nt: TGTGCCACCAGTGAACCTCCGGGACAGGGTGGTACCGGGGAGCTGTTTTTT; CDR3aa: CATSEPPGQGGTGELFF
d_gene: NA; v_gene: TRBV15; abundance: few; j_gene: TRBJ2-7; CDR3nt: TGTGCCACCAGCAGAGATCGGTCAGGTACCTACGAGCAGTACTTC; CDR3aa: CATSRDRSGTYEQYF
d_gene: NA; v_gene: TRBV5-1; abundance: NA; j_gene: TRBJ1-2; CDR3nt: TGCGCCAGCAGCCTCTCTAAAGCGGCGGGGCATGAGGGCTATGGCTACACCTTC; CDR3aa: CASSLSKAAGHEGYGYTF